Listed below are T cell receptor beta chains from one sample, sequenced in a study of blood T cell repertoires in COVID-19. Libraries were prepared by immunoSEQ multiplex PCR; TCRdb keeps only in-frame clonotypes and omits some of them. The top ten hold around 2.7% of the sample, which has roughly 310,000 clones, about 92% seen once. The sequenced sample was PBMCs or T cells enriched from blood (not recorded which). The receptors derive from a man aged 55 to 69 who had recovered from COVID-19. CDR3s include the opening cysteine and the closing phenylalanine or tryptophan. The D gene is left open where the match is weak. Not every row has a clone size; where given, it reads once, few, many or a size class.

d_call j_call v_call clone_size cdr3_nt cdr3_aa
- TRBJ1-2 TRBV2 - TGTGCCAGCAGTGAAGCGGGGGCAGGGAGCTATGGCTACACCTTC CASSEAGAGSYGYTF
TRBD2 TRBJ2-7 TRBV9 - TGTGCCAGCAGCGTAGTCCTAGCGGGAGGACCGCAGTACTTC CASSVVLAGGPQYF
- TRBJ2-7 TRBV5-1 once TGCGCCATAATACAGTTACACTCCTACGAGCAGTACTTC CAIIQLHSYEQYF
- TRBJ1-4 TRBV9 - TGTGCCAGCAGCGTCGGGACATCCAGGGGACTGTTTTTT CASSVGTSRGLFF
TRBD2 TRBJ2-1 TRBV2 - TGTGCCAGCAGTGACCCCCTAGCGGAGGTCCCCAGTAGAAATGAGCAGTTCTTC CASSDPLAEVPSRNEQFF
TRBD1 TRBJ1-2 TRBV9 - TGTGCCAGCAGCCCATTTGACAGGGTAATCTTGAACTATGGCTACACCTTC CASSPFDRVILNYGYTF
- TRBJ1-5 TRBV27 - TGTGCCAGCAGTTTGGCGGATAATCAGCCCCAGCATTTT CASSLADNQPQHF
TRBD1 TRBJ1-2 TRBV5-5 - TGTGCCAGCAGCGACAGGGTTAACTATGGCTACACCTTC CASSDRVNYGYTF
TRBD1 TRBJ2-5 TRBV5-1 once TGCGCCAGCAGCTTGAGGACAGGGGATGGGATTGAGACCCAGTACTTC CASSLRTGDGIETQYF
TRBD1 TRBJ1-1 TRBV19 - TGTGCCAGTAGTGCGACAGGGGGCGGCACTGAAGCTTTCTTT CASSATGGGTEAFF
- TRBJ2-7 TRBV11-1 - TGTGCCAGCAGCTTTTTTGGGAGCTCCTACGAGCAGTACTTC CASSFFGSSYEQYF
TRBD1 TRBJ1-2 TRBV13 - TGTGCGGTACCAAAAGACAGGGGGCGGTCCTCTGGCTACACCTTC CAVPKDRGRSSGYTF
- TRBJ2-3 TRBV11-3 - TGTGCCAGCAGCTTAGTCGTGAGTAAGGATACGCAGTATTTT CASSLVVSKDTQYF
TRBD2 TRBJ2-3 TRBV5-4 - TGTGCCAGCAGCCCTGGAGTGGTAGCGGGACTCACAGATACGCAGTATTTT CASSPGVVAGLTDTQYF
- TRBJ2-5 TRBV7-9 - TGTGCCAGCAGCTCTTACGCGGGATTTGAGACCCAGTACTTC CASSSYAGFETQYF
- TRBJ1-1 TRBV5-6 - TGTGCCAGCAGGAAACTACAGGGCCCAAAATGGAACACTGAAGCTTTCTTT CASRKLQGPKWNTEAFF
- TRBJ1-2 TRBV9 - TGTGCCAGCAGCGGGACGACCCGGACAGTTTCCTATGGCTACACCTTC CASSGTTRTVSYGYTF
TRBD1 TRBJ2-5 TRBV30 - TGTGCCTGGAGTGTACGTCTCCCCCCCACTACGACAGGGTCGGACGAGACCCAGTACTTC CAWSVRLPPTTTGSDETQYF
- TRBJ1-2 TRBV28 - TGTGCCAGCAGTTTATCCCCAGGGATTAATGGCTACACCTTC CASSLSPGINGYTF
- TRBJ1-2 TRBV7-2 - TGTGCCAGCAGCCATGACAGTAACTATGGCTACACCTTC CASSHDSNYGYTF
- TRBJ1-1 TRBV6-6 - TGTGCCAGCAACTCCGGGGCTGAAGCTTTCTTT CASNSGAEAFF
- TRBJ1-5 TRBV10-3 - TGTGCCATCAGTGAGCGCGGTGAGAGCTATAGCAATCAGCCCCAGCATTTT CAISERGESYSNQPQHF
TRBD1 TRBJ2-7 TRBV6-5 - TGTGCCAGCAGTACCCGACAGGGGGCCTACGAGCAGTACTTC CASSTRQGAYEQYF
- TRBJ1-3 TRBV7-6 - TGTGCCAGCAGCTCCCGGACAGCACTCTCTGGAAACACCATATATTTT CASSSRTALSGNTIYF
- TRBJ1-1 TRBV9 - TGTGCCAGCAGAGCCGGGGGTCAGAACACTGAAGCTTTCTTT CASRAGGQNTEAFF
- TRBJ1-4 TRBV5-1 - TGCGCCAGCAGCCAGGGGCAGGGTAATGAAAAACTGTTTTTT CASSQGQGNEKLFF
- TRBJ1-1 TRBV10-3 - TGTGCCATCACTCCAGGGTTGAACACTGAAGCTTTCTTT CAITPGLNTEAFF
- TRBJ1-4 TRBV7-2 - TGTGCCAGCAGCTTAGCTCTAGGCGGATCTAATGAAAAACTGTTTTTT CASSLALGGSNEKLFF
- TRBJ1-4 TRBV6-5 - TGTGCCAGCAGTTACTCTAAGATTAGTGAAAAACTGTTTTTT CASSYSKISEKLFF
- TRBJ2-4 TRBV3-1/TRBV3-2 - TGTGCCAGCAGCCCTATACCCGTACTAGCCAAAAACATTCAGTACTTC CASSPIPVLAKNIQYF
TRBD2 TRBJ2-3 TRBV7-2 - TGTGCCAGCAGCTTAGCAGCTGTTTGGGCTAGCGGGATTCGGTCCACAGATACGCAGTATTTT CASSLAAVWASGIRSTDTQYF
TRBD2 TRBJ2-1 TRBV24-1 - TGTGCCACCAGTGATCCTAGCGGGAGGGCCCTAAATGAGCAGTTCTTC CATSDPSGRALNEQFF
- TRBJ2-6 TRBV6-5 - TGTGCCAGCAATCCTGTCTCTGGGGCCAACGTCCTGACTTTC CASNPVSGANVLTF
TRBD1 TRBJ1-2 TRBV6-5 once TGTGCCAGCAGAAGAGGGGGCGGCTACACCTTC CASRRGGGYTF
- TRBJ1-1 TRBV29-1 - TGCAGCGCCGCCGGGGTACAACAAACTGAAGCTTTCTTT CSAAGVQQTEAFF
TRBD1 TRBJ1-6 TRBV3-1/TRBV3-2 - TGTGCCAGCAGCCAGGGACAGGCGATAAATTCACCCCTCCACTTT CASSQGQAINSPLHF
- TRBJ1-1 TRBV27 - TGTGCCAGCAGTTTGTCGGGTTCTTTGGGGCAGGCTTTCTTT CASSLSGSLGQAFF
- TRBJ1-5 TRBV7-2 - TGTGCCAGCAGCTTAGTGGGGGGGGCCGGCAATCAGCCCCAGCATTTT CASSLVGGAGNQPQHF
TRBD1 TRBJ1-6 TRBV2 - TGTGCCAGCAGTTCCCGGACAGGGTGGTCACCCCTCCACTTT CASSSRTGWSPLHF
- TRBJ1-5 TRBV6-6 - TGTGCCAGCAGAATCCCAGGGGGCAATCAGCCCCAGCATTTT CASRIPGGNQPQHF
- TRBJ1-5 TRBV3-1/TRBV3-2 - TGTGCCAGCAGCCAGGGGGCGGTGCAGCCCCAGCATTTT CASSQGAVQPQHF
- TRBJ1-1 TRBV18 - TGTGCCAGCTCATTGAATTCAGGGAACACTGAAGCTTTCTTT CASSLNSGNTEAFF
- TRBJ2-1 TRBV4-3 - TGCGCCAGCAGCCAAGTAGGGGTCAATGAGCAGTTCTTC CASSQVGVNEQFF
TRBD2 TRBJ2-5 TRBV30 - TGTGCCTGGAAGCTAGCGGGGGGTATCAGGGAGACCCAGTACTTC CAWKLAGGIRETQYF
TRBD2 TRBJ2-3 TRBV5-1 - TGCGCCAGCAGCTTGGCCCTAGCGGGAGGCCCAGATACGCAGTATTTT CASSLALAGGPDTQYF